These 27 T cell receptor beta chains originate from one sample sequenced in a study of kidney transplant recipient with SARS-CoV-2 infection (dated by TCRdb to about 2021). Sequenced using an Illumina MiSeq. Starting from the raw public reads, TCRdb applied fastp trimming at Q25, assembled clones with MiXCR and retained in-frame beta chains. Merged by CDR3 protein, the rows form single entries marked with the most common genes and DNA. The sample table holds about 240,000 distinct CDR3 sequences, of which around 30% were seen once. Clones ranked in the top ten supply under 7.5% of the sample. Interpreted using the paper, the time point label stands for: pre-pandemic baseline sample and day 111 after first positive SARS-CoV-2 test. Sequencing was performed on a blood sample, taken at baseline and on day 111 from a kidney transplant recipient. These TCRs come from a young adult male patient who had COVID-19 and was a kidney transplant recipient. The graft donor may be the source of some T cells after a transplant.

This clonotype appeared a few times. A much bigger clone sits one base away, suggesting this may be a read error. The chain uses TRBV5-3 and TRBJ1-2; D is unclear. TRBV5-3 is marked as an open reading frame, function uncertain. V was shortened by 6 bases and J by 4 bases, with 22 bases between the two germline ends. The CDR3 sequence is 16 residues long. This chain's CDR3 is CARTTVVVRKTYGYTF. Here the CDR3 DNA reads TGTGCCAGAACGACGGTAGTGGTGAGAAAGACCTATGGCTACACCTTC.

As concerns this clonotype: A single base separates this from a much larger clone, so it may be a read error. V gene TRBV3-1 combines with J gene TRBJ2-3; 13 nucleotides line up with TRBD2. Germline CDR1 LGHDT, CDR2 YNNKEL (reference sequence). This CDR3 has 16 amino acids. CDR3 loop: CASIQLTSGRAQKQYF. The CDR3 region has the DNA TGTGCCAGCATCCAACTAACTAGCGGGAGGGCCCAGAAGCAGTATTTT.

As to this clonotype: A read error is possible here, since a much larger clone lies one base away. The genes are TRBV11-2 and TRBJ2-2; D tentatively fits TRBD1 or TRBD2 (5 bases each). In germline, CDR1 is SGHAT, CDR2 FQNNGV. The length of the CDR3 is 13 residues. Here the CDR3 DNA reads TGTGCCAGCAGCTCCTGGGGGACCGTGGAGCTGTTTTTT. This codes for CASSSWGTVELFF.

About this clonotype: Just one base apart from a much larger clone, this may be a read error. The rearrangement links TRBV11-3 to TRBJ2-5; no clear D gene. The CDR3 length is 17 residues. Germline CDR1 and CDR2: SGHNT and YENEEA. CDR3 sequence reads: CANSLGYSLEVSMRQYF. Written as DNA, the CDR3 is TGTGCCAACAGCTTAGGTTACAGCCTAGAAGTCAGTATGCGCCAGTACTTC.

This clonotype has at least ten counts. CDR3 nucleotides: TGTGCCAGCAGCCCCTCGGCTGGGGGTGGCTACACCTTC. Amino acids: CASSPSAGGGYTF. This chain connects TRBV3-1 to TRBJ1-2, with a weak D call TRBD1 (5 bases). Germline V gene data show CDR1 as LGHDT and CDR2 as YNNKEL (reference sequence). Deletions cut 4 bases from V and 7 bases from J, with 13 bases between. This CDR3 is built from 13 residues.

V usage is TRBV7-2 and J usage is TRBJ2-3; D remains ambiguous. Germline CDR1 reads SGHTA; CDR2 reads FQGNSA. This CDR3 region has 20 residues. V lost 1 base and J 2 bases, leaving 25 bases between the germline ends. The CDR3, as DNA: TGTGCCAGCAGCTTAGATTGGAGTATTTGGTTAACTCGGTTCACAGATACGCAGTATTTT. Protein sequence: CASSLDWSIWLTRFTDTQYF.

With respect to this clonotype: A read error is likely, as this CDR3 ends without the conserved phenylalanine or tryptophan. The genes are TRBV6-5 and TRBJ1-1; D gene ambiguous. The ends were cut back, 6 bases at V and 6 bases at J, with 26 bases in the middle. The CDR3 is 17 amino acids. Germline-derived CDR1 and CDR2 are MNHEY and SVGAGI. The CDR3 nucleotides read TGTGCCAGCAGGGGCGCACAAGTTGTGAATGGACGGCCTGAAGCTTTCCTT. It specifies CASRGAQVVNGRPEAFL.

This clonotype was observed at least ten times. The chain links TRBV6-5 to TRBJ2-3; 13 nucleotides align to TRBD2. J was trimmed by 2 bases and V by 5 bases; bases with no gene match: 7. The CDR3 spans 17 residues. Germline V gene lookup returns CDR1 MNHEY and CDR2 SVGAGI. CDR3 amino acids: CASSRAGLAGVTDTQYF. In DNA form, the CDR3 reads TGTGCCAGCAGTCGAGCCGGACTAGCGGGGGTCACAGATACGCAGTATTTT.

This clonotype was found many times. The chain couples TRBV11-2 to TRBJ1-2, with 9 bases lining up with TRBD1. This CDR3 spans 16 amino acids. V trimming: 0 bases; J trimming: 8 bases; junction bases outside the gene matches: 10. Germline V gene lookup returns CDR1 SGHAT and CDR2 FQNNGV. CDR3 protein: CASSLDPGQGKTGYTF. The CDR3, as DNA: TGTGCCAGCAGCTTAGATCCCGGACAGGGGAAGACGGGCTACACCTTC.

Details on this clonotype: Given a much more abundant clone one base away, this may be a read error. V gene TRBV6-1 combines with J gene TRBJ1-2; D gene unclear. Germline CDR1 is MNHNS and CDR2 is SASEGT. V lost 5 bases to trimming and J lost 4 bases, with 23 bases between them. The CDR3 runs to 17 residues. This chain's CDR3 is CASSPGHSMRKAYGYTF. The CDR3 DNA follows: TGTGCCAGCAGTCCTGGTCACTCTATGCGAAAGGCCTATGGCTACACCTTC.

This clonotype has ten or more counts. The chain uses TRBV19 and TRBJ2-6; D is uncertain. Trimming took 7 bases from V and 0 from J, leaving 10 bases between them. The CDR3 covers 15 residues. The germline CDR1 and CDR2 sequences are LNHDA and SQIVND (reference sequence). Written as DNA, the CDR3 is TGTGCCAGTAACTCCCTGGCCTCTGGGGCCAACGTCCTGACTTTC. This sequence encodes CASNSLASGANVLTF.

The chain has TRBV20-1 and TRBJ2-1; D is ambiguous. The V gene's germline CDR1 is DFQATT and CDR2 SNEGSKA (reference sequence). CDR3 size: 14 residues. The V end lost 5 bases, the J end lost 0 bases, and 11 bases lay between the germline ends. The CDR3 DNA reads TGCAGTGCTCTAGGTCCACCCTCCTACAATGAGCAGTTCTTC. This gives the protein CSALGPPSYNEQFF.

This clonotype was recorded many times. One junction end does not reproduce the germline sequence, and a read error may be involved. The gene calls are TRBV3-1 and TRBJ2-5; D remains unclear. CDR3 length: 17 amino acids. Germline loops: CDR1 LGHDT, CDR2 YNNKEL (reference sequence). For the CDR3, the DNA is TGTGTCAGCAGCTACAGTGTTCCCATTTCTTTCTCTGAGACCCAGTACTTC. Residues: CVSSYSVPISFSETQYF.

This clonotype appeared many times. This rearrangement joins TRBV6-1 to TRBJ1-2; no firm D call. The germline CDR1 and CDR2 sequences are MNHNS and SASEGT. The CDR3 is 17 amino acids. Trimming removed 5 bases at V and 4 bases at J, with 23 bases between. The CDR3, as DNA: TGTGCCAGCAGTATCGTCGTCTCTATGCGAAAGACCTATGGCTACACCTTC. Translated: CASSIVVSMRKTYGYTF.

This chain's CDR3 is CGIASRITQSRTNVLTF. CDR3 coding DNA: TGTGGCATCGCCTCAAGGATAACACAAAGTCGGACCAACGTCCTGACTTTC. The chain combines TRBV8-2 with TRBJ2-4. The last part of the DNA fits TRBJ2-6 better; the J call may be wrong. TRBV8-2 is termed a pseudogene. The CDR3 covers 17 residues.

In its sample, this clonotype was seen many times. The CDR3 here is CASSRLPVNTEAFF. The CDR3 DNA reads TGTGCCAGCAGTCGTCTCCCAGTGAACACTGAAGCTTTCTTT. V is TRBV6-5 and J is TRBJ1-1, with D unclear. The V and J ends lost 5 bases and 0 bases respectively, with 10 bases between them. The CDR3 is 14 amino acids. The germline CDR1 and CDR2 sequences are MNHEY and SVGAGI.

With regard to this clonotype: This may be a read error: a much more frequent sequence differs by one nucleotide. The gene calls are TRBV9 and TRBJ1-5; D may be TRBD1 (5 bases). The CDR3 consists of 14 residues. Per germline, CDR1 SGDLS and CDR2 YYNGEE. The CDR3 nucleotides read TGTGCCTGCAGCGTAGCAGGGACGTATCAGCCCCAGCATTTT. Encoded protein: CACSVAGTYQPQHF.

A few counts support this clonotype. The V gene is TRBV5-4, the J gene TRBJ1-2; no reliable D call. Per germline, CDR1 SGHNT and CDR2 YYREEE (reference sequence). The CDR3 contains 16 residues. V lost 7 bases and J 4 bases, leaving 23 bases between the germline ends. The CDR3 nucleotides are TGTGCCAGCTGGGCGTGCGTACCAGGAAAGACCTATGGCTACACCTTC. The encoded protein is CASWACVPGKTYGYTF.

This clonotype was seen at least ten times. The chain links TRBV13 to TRBJ1-2; D call uncertain. CDR3 length: 14 residues. V lost 4 bases and J lost 4, with 13 bases in between. Germline CDR1 PRHDT, CDR2 FYEKMQ (reference sequence). The chain's CDR3 is CASSYDRGGYGYTF. CDR3 nucleotides: TGTGCCAGCAGCTACGACCGAGGCGGCTATGGCTACACCTTC.

This clonotype was detected ten times or more. V and J are TRBV21-1 and TRBJ1-5; the table's D call TRBD1 went unverified against the DNA. TRBV21-1 is flagged as a pseudogene. The CDR3 spans 19 residues. CDR3 coding DNA: TGTGCCAGCAGCAGCTTGCTTTGTGGGACAGGCGATATGGATCAGCCCCAGCATTTT. This sequence encodes CASSSLLCGTGDMDQPQHF.

Comment on this clonotype: Compared with germline, one end of the junction differs, possibly owing to a read error. The gene calls are TRBV6-5 and TRBJ2-5; TRBD1 matches at 7 bases. This CDR3 comprises 15 residues. Per the germline V gene, CDR1 is MNHEY and CDR2 is SVGAGI. The CDR3 sequence is CARSYFTGVGETHYF. In DNA form, the CDR3 reads TGTGCCCGCAGTTACTTCACAGGGGTGGGGGAGACCCATTACTTC.

This chain joins TRBV10-2 and TRBJ1-2; D is uncertain. The CDR3 is 17 amino acids. In germline, CDR1 is WSHSY, CDR2 SAAADI. V lost 5 bases and J lost 4, with 23 bases in between. CDR3 coding DNA: TGCGCCAGCAGTCTTGACATCACTTCTAGAAAGACCTATGGCTACACCTTC. Amino acid sequence: CASSLDITSRKTYGYTF.

This clonotype showed up many times. The DNA of the CDR3 is TGTGCCAGCAGCGCCACAGAACGGAGGAGTGAAAAACTGTTTTTT. Protein product: CASSATERRSEKLFF. The V and J genes are TRBV11-2 and TRBJ1-4; D call uncertain. The V gene's germline CDR1 is SGHAT and CDR2 FQNNGV. This CDR3 has 15 residues. Trimming pared 5 bases from V and 7 bases from J, leaving 17 bases between.

Comment on this clonotype: A read error may be the cause here, since a much bigger clone is one base away. The CDR3 DNA reads as TGTGCCAGCGATAAGGCTGTCTCGCGAAAGACCTATGGCTACACCTTC. Translating it yields CASDKAVSRKTYGYTF. The V call is TRBV5-5, the J call TRBJ1-2; D gene unclear. The germline V gene encodes CDR1 SGHKS and CDR2 YYEKEE (reference sequence). The CDR3 spans 16 residues. V gave up 7 bases and J gave up 4 bases, with 23 bases separating them.

There are many counts of this clonotype. The J gene is TRBJ1-5, the V gene TRBV7-3; D call uncertain. The CDR3 loop spans 14 amino acids. Germline CDR1 is SGHTA and CDR2 is FQGTGA. Trimming removed 4 bases at V and 2 bases at J, with 9 bases between. Here the CDR3 reads CASSSGGGNQPQHF. CDR3 DNA: TGTGCCAGCAGCTCCGGCGGGGGCAATCAGCCCCAGCATTTT.

This clonotype has at least ten counts. The chain combines TRBV6-6 with TRBJ2-2, with 8 bases lining up with TRBD1. After removal of 5 bases from V and 1 base from J, the junction contained 3 bases not matched to a gene. There are 15 residues in the CDR3. CDR1 and CDR2 from the germline V gene are MNHNY and SVGAGI (reference sequence). The CDR3 protein is CASSTGTGNTGELFF. CDR3 DNA: TGTGCCAGCAGTACCGGGACAGGGAACACCGGGGAGCTGTTTTTT.

This clonotype was detected many times. This chain connects TRBV20-1 to TRBJ1-1; D ambiguous. Germline V CDR1 and CDR2: DFQATT, SNEGSKA (reference sequence). CDR3 length: 13 residues. Trimming removed 0 bases at V and 8 bases at J, with 13 bases between. The CDR3 here is CSARDAAAEEAFF. CDR3 nucleotide sequence: TGCAGTGCTAGAGATGCGGCGGCAGAAGAAGCTTTCTTT.